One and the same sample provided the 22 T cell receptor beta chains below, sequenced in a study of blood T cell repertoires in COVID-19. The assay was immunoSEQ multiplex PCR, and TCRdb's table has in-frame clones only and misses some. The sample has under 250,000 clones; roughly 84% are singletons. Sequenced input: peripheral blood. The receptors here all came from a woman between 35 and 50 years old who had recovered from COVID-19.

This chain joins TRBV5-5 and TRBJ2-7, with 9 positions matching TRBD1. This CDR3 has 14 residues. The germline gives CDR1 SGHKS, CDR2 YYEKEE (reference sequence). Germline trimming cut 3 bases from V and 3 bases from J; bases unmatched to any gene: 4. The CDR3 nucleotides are TGTGCCAGCAGCTCCGGACAGGGGATCTACGAGCAGTACTTC. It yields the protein CASSSGQGIYEQYF. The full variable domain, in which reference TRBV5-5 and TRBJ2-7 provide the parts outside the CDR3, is DAGVTQSPTHLIKTRGQQVTLRCSPISGHKSVSWYQQVLGQGPQFIFQYYEKEERGRGNFPDRFSARQFPNYSSELNVNALLLGDSALYLCASSSGQGIYEQYFGPGTRLTVT.

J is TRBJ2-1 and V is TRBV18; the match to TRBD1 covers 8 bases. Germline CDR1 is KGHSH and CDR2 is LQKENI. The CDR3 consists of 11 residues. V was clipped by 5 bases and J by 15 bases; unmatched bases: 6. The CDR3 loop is CASSNTGGSFF. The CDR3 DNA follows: TGTGCCAGCTCAAATACAGGGGGTTCGTTCTTC. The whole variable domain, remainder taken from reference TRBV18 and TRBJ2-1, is NAGVMQNPRHLVRRRGQEARLRCSPMKGHSHVYWYRQLPEEGLKFMVYLQKENIIDESGMPKERFSAEFPKEGPSILRIQQVVRGDSAAYFCASSNTGGSFFGPGTRLTVL.

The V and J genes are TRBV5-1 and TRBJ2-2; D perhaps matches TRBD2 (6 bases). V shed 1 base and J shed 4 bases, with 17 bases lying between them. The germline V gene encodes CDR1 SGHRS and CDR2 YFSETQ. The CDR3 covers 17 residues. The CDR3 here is CASSLFDSGGSTGELFF. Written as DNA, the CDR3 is TGCGCCAGCAGCTTGTTTGATTCCGGGGGATCCACCGGGGAGCTGTTTTTT.

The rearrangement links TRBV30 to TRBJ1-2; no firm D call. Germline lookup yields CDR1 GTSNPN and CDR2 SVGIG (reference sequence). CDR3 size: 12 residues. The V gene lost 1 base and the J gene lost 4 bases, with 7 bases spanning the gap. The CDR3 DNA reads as TGTGCCTGGAGTGGCGGATCCTATGGCTACACCTTC. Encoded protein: CAWSGGSYGYTF.

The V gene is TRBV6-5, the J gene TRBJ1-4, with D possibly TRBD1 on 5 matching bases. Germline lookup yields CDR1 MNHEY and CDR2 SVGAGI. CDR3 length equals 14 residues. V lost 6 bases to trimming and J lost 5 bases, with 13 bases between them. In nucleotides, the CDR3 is TGTGCCAGCAGGGGCCCAGGGTCCAATGAAAAACTGTTTTTT. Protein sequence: CASRGPGSNEKLFF.

The CDR3 DNA reads TGTGCCAGCAGTTACAGGCTGAACACTGAAGCTTTCTTT. This translates into CASSYRLNTEAFF. The rearrangement joins TRBV2 to TRBJ1-1, with D maybe TRBD1 (5 bases). Germline CDR1 and CDR2: SNHLY and FYNNEI. The CDR3 sequence is 13 residues long. V was shortened by 5 bases and J by 0 bases, with 7 bases between the two germline ends.

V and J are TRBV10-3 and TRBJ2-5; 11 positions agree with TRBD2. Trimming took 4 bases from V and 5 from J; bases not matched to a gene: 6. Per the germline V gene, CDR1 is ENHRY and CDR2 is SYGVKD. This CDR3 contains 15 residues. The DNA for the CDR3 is TGTGCCATCAGTGGGGGGACTAGCGGTTCGGAGACCCAGTACTTC. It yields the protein CAISGGTSGSETQYF.

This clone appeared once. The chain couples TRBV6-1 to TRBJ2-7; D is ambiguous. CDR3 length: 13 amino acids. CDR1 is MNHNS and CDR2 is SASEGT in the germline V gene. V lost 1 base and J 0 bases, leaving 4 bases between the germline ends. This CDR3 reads CASSEDYSYEQYF. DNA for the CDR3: TGTGCCAGCAGTGAAGACTACTCCTACGAGCAGTACTTC.

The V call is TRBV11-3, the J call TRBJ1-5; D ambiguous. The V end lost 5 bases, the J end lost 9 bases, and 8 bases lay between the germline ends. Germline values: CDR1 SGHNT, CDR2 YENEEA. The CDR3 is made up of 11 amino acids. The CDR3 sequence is CASSPPLPQHF. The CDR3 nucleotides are TGTGCCAGCAGCCCCCCGTTGCCCCAGCATTTT.

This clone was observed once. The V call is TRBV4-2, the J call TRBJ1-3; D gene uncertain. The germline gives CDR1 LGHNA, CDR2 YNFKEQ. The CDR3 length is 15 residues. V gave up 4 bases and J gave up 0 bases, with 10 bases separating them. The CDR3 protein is CASSRGRTSGNTIYF. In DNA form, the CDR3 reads TGTGCCAGCAGCCGAGGAAGAACCTCTGGAAACACCATATATTTT.

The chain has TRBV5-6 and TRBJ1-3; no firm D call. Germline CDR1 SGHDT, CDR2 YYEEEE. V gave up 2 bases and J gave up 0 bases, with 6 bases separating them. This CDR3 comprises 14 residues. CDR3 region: CASSFRDSGNTIYF. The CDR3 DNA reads TGTGCCAGCAGCTTTCGGGACTCTGGAAACACCATATATTTT. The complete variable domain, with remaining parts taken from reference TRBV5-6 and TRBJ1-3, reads DAGVTQSPTHLIKTRGQQVTLRCSPKSGHDTVSWYQQALGQGPQFIFQYYEEEERQRGNFPDRFSGHQFPNYSSELNVNALLLGDSALYLCASSFRDSGNTIYFGEGSWLTVV.

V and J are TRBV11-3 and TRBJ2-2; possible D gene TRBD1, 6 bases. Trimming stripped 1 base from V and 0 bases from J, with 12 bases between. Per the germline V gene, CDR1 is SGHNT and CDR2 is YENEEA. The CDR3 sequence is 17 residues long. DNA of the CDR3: TGTGCCAGCAGCTTAGTGATTGGGGGCGCGAACACCGGGGAGCTGTTTTTT. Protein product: CASSLVIGGANTGELFF.

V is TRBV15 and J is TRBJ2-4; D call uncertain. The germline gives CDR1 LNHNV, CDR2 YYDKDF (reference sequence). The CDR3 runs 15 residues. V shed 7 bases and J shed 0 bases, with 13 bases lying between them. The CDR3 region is CATKAGLIAKNIQYF. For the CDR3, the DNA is TGTGCCACCAAGGCCGGGTTAATAGCCAAAAACATTCAGTACTTC.

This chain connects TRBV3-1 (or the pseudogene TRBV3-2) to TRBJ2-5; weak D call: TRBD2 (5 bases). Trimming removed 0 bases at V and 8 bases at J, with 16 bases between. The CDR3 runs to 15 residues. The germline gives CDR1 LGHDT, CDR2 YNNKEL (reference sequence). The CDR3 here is CASSQDLRAGGTQYF. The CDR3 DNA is TGTGCCAGCAGCCAAGATCTGAGGGCGGGTGGTACCCAGTACTTC.

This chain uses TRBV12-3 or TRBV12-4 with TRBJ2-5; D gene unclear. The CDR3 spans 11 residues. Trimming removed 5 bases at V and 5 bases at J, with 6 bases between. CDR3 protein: CASSPQETQYF. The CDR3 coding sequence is TGTGCCAGCAGTCCACAGGAGACCCAGTACTTC.

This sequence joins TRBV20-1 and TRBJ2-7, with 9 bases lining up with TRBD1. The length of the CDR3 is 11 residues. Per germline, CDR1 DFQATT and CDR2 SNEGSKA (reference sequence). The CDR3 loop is CRGQGSYEQYF. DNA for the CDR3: TGCAGGGGACAGGGCTCCTACGAGCAGTACTTC.

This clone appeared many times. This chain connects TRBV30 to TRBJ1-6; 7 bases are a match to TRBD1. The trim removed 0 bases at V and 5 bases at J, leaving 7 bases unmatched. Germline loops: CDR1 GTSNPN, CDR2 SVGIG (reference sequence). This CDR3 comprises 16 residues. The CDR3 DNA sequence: TGTGCCTGGAGTGTATTGGGGCAGGGGGATAATTCACCCCTCCACTTT. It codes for CAWSVLGQGDNSPLHF.

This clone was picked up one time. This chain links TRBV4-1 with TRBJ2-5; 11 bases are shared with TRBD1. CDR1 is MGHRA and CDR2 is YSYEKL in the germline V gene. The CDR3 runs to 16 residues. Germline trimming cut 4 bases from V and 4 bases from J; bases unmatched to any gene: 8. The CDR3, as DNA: TGCGCCAGCAGCCGGATGGACAGGGGGCTGAGAGAGACCCAGTACTTC. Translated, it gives CASSRMDRGLRETQYF.

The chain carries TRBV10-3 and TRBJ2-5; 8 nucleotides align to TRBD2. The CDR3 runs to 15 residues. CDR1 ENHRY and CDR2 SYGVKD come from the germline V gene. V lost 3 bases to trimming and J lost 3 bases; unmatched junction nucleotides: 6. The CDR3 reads CAISDLSGGEETQYF. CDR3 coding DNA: TGTGCCATCAGTGACCTCAGCGGGGGTGAAGAGACCCAGTACTTC.

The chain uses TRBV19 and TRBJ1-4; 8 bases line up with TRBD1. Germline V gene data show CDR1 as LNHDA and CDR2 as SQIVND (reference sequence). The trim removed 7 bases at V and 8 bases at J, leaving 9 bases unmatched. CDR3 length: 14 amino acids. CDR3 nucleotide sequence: TGTGCCAGTACCAGGACAGGGACTCAGGAAAAACTGTTTTTT. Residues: CASTRTGTQEKLFF. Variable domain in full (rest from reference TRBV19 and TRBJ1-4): DGGITQSPKYLFRKEGQNVTLSCEQNLNHDAMYWYRQDPGQGLRLIYYSQIVNDFQKGDIAEGYSVSREKKESFPLTVTSAQKNPTAFYLCASTRTGTQEKLFFGSGTQLSVL.

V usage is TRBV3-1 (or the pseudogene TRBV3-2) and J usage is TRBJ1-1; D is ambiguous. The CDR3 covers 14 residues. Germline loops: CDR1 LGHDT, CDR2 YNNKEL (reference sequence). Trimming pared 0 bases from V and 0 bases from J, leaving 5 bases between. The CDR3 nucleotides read TGTGCCAGCAGCCAAGAAGACATGAACACTGAAGCTTTCTTT. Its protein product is CASSQEDMNTEAFF.

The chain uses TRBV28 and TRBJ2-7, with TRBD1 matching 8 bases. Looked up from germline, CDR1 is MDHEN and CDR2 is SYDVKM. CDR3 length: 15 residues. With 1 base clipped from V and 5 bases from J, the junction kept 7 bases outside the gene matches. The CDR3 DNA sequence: TGTGCCAGCAGTTTATTAGACAGGGGAGACCACGAGCAGTACTTC. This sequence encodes CASSLLDRGDHEQYF. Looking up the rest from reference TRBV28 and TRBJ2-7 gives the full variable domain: DVKVTQSSRYLVKRTGEKVFLECVQDMDHENMFWYRQDPGLGLRLIYFSYDVKMKEKGDIPEGYSVSREKKERFSLILESASTNQTSMYLCASSLLDRGDHEQYFGPGTRLTVT.